This T cell receptor beta chain is from a study of T-cell memory formation after mild COVID-19. This clonotype was detected a few times. Its target is unknown. Study-level results: Cross-reactive memory seemingly joined, as some responding clones were found in pre-infection memory. Contracting CD4+ clones were located mainly in CM and EM, and CD8+ clones in EMRA.

TCR alpha and TCR beta cDNA libraries with sample barcodes and UMIs came from 5'RACE using constant-segment primers. TCRdb itself ran the 5' RACE reads through MiXCR, one entry per CDR3 protein. The sample gives about 210,000 distinct CDR3 sequences, about 10% of which show up once; under 3.5% is in the top ten. Trimming removed 1 base at V and 5 bases at J, with 11 bases between. Germline CDR1 reads LGHDT; CDR2 reads YNNKEL (reference sequence). This CDR3 spans 14 amino acids. This clonotype was sampled from a man aged 18 to 29 who had mild COVID-19 (a few samples of this study predate the infection). Cell type and time point are not known. Sequenced input: PBMCs or a T cell subset sorted from them (not recorded which). The chain carries TRBV3-1 and TRBJ2-5; D gene uncertain. The CDR3 loop is CASSQAYLGETQYF. CDR3 DNA sequence: TGTGCCAGCAGCCAAGCCTACCTCGGGGAGACCCAGTACTTC.